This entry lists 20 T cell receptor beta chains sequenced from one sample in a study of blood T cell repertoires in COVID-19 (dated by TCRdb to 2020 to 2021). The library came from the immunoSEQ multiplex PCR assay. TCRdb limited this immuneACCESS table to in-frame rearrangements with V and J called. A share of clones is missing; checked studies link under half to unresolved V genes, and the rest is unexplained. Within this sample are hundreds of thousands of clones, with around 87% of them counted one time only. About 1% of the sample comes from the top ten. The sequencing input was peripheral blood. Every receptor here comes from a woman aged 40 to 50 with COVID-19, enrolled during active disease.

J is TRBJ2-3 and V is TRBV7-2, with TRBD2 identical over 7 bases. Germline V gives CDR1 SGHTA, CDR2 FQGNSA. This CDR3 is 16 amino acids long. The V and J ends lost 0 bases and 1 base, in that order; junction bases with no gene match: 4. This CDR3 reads CASSLAGGKGTDTQYF. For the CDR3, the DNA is TGTGCCAGCAGCTTAGCGGGGGGGAAGGGCACAGATACGCAGTATTTT.

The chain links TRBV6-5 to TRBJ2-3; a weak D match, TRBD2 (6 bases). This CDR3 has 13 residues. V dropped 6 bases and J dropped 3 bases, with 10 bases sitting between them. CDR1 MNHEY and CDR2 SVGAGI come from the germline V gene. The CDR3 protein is CASREGLTDTQYF. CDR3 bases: TGTGCCAGCAGGGAGGGACTGACAGATACGCAGTATTTT.

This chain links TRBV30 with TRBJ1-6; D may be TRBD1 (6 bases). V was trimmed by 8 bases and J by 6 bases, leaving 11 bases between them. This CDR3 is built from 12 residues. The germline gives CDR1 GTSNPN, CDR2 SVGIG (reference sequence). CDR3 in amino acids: CAMDRLNSPLHF. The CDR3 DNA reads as TGTGCCATGGACAGACTTAATTCACCCCTCCACTTT.

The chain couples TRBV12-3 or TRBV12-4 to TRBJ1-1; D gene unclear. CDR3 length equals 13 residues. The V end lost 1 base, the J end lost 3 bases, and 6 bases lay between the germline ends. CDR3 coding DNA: TGTGCCAGCAGTTTAGTTCCCGACACTGAAGCTTTCTTT. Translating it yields CASSLVPDTEAFF.

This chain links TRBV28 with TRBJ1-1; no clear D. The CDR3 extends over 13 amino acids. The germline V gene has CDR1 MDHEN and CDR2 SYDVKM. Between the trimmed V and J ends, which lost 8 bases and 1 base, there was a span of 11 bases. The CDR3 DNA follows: TGTGCCAGCTCGGTCCCTACGAACACTGAAGCTTTCTTT. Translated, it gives CASSVPTNTEAFF.

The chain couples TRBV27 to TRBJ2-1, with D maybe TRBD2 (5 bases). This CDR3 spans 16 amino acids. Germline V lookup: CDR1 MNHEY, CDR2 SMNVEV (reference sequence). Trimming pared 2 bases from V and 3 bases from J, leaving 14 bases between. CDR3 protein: CASSLAGFGLYNEQFF. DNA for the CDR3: TGTGCCAGCAGTTTAGCCGGATTCGGACTCTACAATGAGCAGTTCTTC.

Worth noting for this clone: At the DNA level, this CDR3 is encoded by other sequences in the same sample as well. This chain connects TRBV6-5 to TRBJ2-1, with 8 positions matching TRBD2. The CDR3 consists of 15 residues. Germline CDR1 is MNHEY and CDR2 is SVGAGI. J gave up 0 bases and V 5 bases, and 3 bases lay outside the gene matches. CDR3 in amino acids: CASSTSGSSYNEQFF. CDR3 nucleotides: TGTGCCAGCAGTACTAGCGGCAGCTCCTACAATGAGCAGTTCTTC.

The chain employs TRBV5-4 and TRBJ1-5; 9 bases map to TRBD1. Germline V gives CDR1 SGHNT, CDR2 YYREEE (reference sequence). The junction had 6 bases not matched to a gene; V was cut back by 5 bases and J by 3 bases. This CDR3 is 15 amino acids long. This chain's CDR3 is CASSSGTGLNQPQHF. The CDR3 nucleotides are TGTGCCAGCAGTTCCGGGACAGGGCTCAATCAGCCCCAGCATTTT.

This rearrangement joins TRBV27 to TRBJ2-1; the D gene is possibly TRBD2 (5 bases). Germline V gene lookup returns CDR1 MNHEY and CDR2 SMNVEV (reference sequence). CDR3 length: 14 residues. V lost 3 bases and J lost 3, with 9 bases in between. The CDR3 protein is CASSFGVSYNEQFF. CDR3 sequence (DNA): TGTGCCAGCAGTTTCGGGGTCAGCTACAATGAGCAGTTCTTC.

CDR3 DNA sequence: TGTGCCAGCAGCTTCGGGACTAGTCGCTCTGGGGCCAACGTCCTGACTTTC. It codes for CASSFGTSRSGANVLTF. The V gene is TRBV5-4, the J gene TRBJ2-6, with 8 bases matching TRBD2. Germline V gene sequence: CDR1 SGHNT, CDR2 YYREEE (reference sequence). The CDR3 sequence is 17 residues long. The trim removed 2 bases at V and 0 bases at J, leaving 4 bases unmatched.

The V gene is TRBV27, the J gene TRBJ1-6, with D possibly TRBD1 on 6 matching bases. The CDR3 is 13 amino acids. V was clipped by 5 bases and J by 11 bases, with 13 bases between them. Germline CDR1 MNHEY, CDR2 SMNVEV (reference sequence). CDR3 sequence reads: CASSPSGVAPLHF. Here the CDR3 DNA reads TGTGCCAGCAGTCCCTCAGGGGTGGCACCCCTCCACTTT.

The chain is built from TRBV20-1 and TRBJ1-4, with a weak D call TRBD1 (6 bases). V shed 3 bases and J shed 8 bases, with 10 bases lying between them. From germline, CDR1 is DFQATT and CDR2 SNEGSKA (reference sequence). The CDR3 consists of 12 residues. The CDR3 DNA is TGCAGTGCTAGTGAGGGGGGGGAAAAACTGTTTTTT. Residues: CSASEGGEKLFF.

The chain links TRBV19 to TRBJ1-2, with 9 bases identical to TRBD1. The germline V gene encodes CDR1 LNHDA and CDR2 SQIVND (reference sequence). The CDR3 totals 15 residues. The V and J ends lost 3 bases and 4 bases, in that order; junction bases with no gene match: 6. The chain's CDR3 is CASSISKGQGYGYTF. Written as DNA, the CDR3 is TGTGCCAGTAGTATTTCGAAGGGACAGGGCTATGGCTACACCTTC.

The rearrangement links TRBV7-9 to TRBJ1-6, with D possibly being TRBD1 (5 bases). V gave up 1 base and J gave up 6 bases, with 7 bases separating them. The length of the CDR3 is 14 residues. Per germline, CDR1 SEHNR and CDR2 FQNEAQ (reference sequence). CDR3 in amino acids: CASSLEGFNSPLHF. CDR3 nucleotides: TGTGCCAGCAGCTTAGAGGGGTTTAATTCACCCCTCCACTTT.

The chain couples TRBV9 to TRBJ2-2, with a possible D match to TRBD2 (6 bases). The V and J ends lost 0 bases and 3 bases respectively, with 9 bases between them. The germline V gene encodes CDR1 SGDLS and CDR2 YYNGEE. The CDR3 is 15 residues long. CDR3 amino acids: CASSVAGGHTGELFF. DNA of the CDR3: TGTGCCAGCAGCGTAGCCGGGGGACACACCGGGGAGCTGTTTTTT.

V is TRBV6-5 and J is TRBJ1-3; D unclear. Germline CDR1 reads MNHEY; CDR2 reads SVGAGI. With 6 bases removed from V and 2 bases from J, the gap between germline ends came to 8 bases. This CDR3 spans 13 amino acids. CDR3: CASRRLAGNTIYF. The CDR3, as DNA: TGTGCCAGCAGGAGGTTGGCTGGAAACACCATATATTTT.

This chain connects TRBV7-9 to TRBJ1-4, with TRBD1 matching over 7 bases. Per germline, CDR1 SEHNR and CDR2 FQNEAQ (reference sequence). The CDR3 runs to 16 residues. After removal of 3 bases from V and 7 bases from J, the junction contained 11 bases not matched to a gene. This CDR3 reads CASSLPLQGNGEKLFF. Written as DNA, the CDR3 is TGTGCCAGCAGCTTGCCATTACAGGGGAACGGTGAAAAACTGTTTTTT.

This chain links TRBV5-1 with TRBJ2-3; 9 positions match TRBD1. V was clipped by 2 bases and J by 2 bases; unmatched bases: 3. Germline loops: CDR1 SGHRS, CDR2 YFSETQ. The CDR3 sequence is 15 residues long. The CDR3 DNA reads TGCGCCAGCAGCTTAAGGACAGGGGACACAGATACGCAGTATTTT. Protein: CASSLRTGDTDTQYF.

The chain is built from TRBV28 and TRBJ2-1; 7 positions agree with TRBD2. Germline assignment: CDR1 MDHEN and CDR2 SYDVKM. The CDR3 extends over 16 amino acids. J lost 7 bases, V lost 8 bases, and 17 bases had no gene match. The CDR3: CASSSTAGGRSNEQFF. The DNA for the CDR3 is TGTGCCAGCTCGTCTACTGCTGGCGGGAGATCTAATGAGCAGTTCTTC.

The CDR3 region is CASRQDFGTEAFF. CDR3 DNA sequence: TGTGCCAGCAGGCAGGATTTCGGCACTGAAGCTTTCTTT. This rearrangement joins TRBV6-5 to TRBJ1-1; D ambiguous. This CDR3 region has 13 residues. Germline assignment: CDR1 MNHEY and CDR2 SVGAGI. V shed 6 bases and J shed 4 bases, with 12 bases lying between them.